This T cell receptor (beta chain) appears in the sequencing data of a study of beta chain features in type 1 diabetes. Findings and limits, study-wide: In type 1 diabetes patients, VDJ junctions had fewer insertions; deletions at these junctions were more frequent.

There was one heparinised blood draw per donor, averaging about 100 mL. Germline-derived CDR1 and CDR2 are PRHDT and FYEKMQ (reference sequence). This CDR3 region has 16 residues. V was shortened by 3 bases and J by 5 bases, with 17 bases between the two germline ends. TCRB transcripts that were expressed got sequenced, as all of the isolated RNA had been reverse transcribed. Only in-frame clones appear in the TCRdb table, and some are missing; sequencing was by immunoSEQ multiplex PCR. The sample comprises about 620,000 clones, around 16% of which are singletons, and about 0.097% rests with the top ten. On this clone: What it binds is unknown.

The clonotype was recovered from a man between 18 and 29 years old in good health. This chain links TRBV13 with TRBJ2-1; no definite D call. Sequencing was carried out using naive CD4+ T cells from blood. The CDR3 DNA reads TGTGCCAGCAGCTTCCCCGCCGGGCGGCGGCACAATGAGCAGTTCTTC. Protein: CASSFPAGRRHNEQFF.